This TCR beta chain was identified in a study of OX40 agonist ivuxolimab in advanced cancers. Study summary: Anti-PD-1, anti-PD-L1 or anti-CTLA-4 therapy given earlier was allowed, and approximately 40% had some.

Sequencing used immunoSEQ multiplex PCR; TCRdb keeps in-frame clones, though not all of them. The repertoire consists of over 45,000 clones, with approximately 90% occurring once and the leading ten covering about a third. The input for sequencing was CD4+ or CD8+ T cells sorted from blood, taken in a trial of the OX40 agonist ivuxolimab. The origin of this receptor is an adult with an advanced solid tumor such as melanoma, head and neck, liver or kidney cancer.

Here the CDR3 reads CAWSGVRVNTEAFF. The CDR3, as DNA: TGTGCCTGGAGTGGGGTCAGGGTAAACACTGAAGCTTTCTTT. The chain has TRBV30 and TRBJ1-1; D might be TRBD1 (5 bases). CDR3 length equals 14 residues. V was trimmed by 1 base and J by 2 bases, leaving 11 bases between them. Germline values: CDR1 GTSNPN, CDR2 SVGIG (reference sequence).